The T cell receptor (beta chain) under discussion was sequenced for a study of Graves' ophthalmopathy and Graves' hyperthyroidism. As the template, RNA transcripts were used to amplify TCR beta CDR3 regions. The authors performed first-round RT-PCR with HTBI primers and then a second-round multiplex PCR. TCRdb re-called the multiplex PCR reads through MiXCR, storing one row per CDR3 protein. Of more than 550,000 distinct CDR3 sequences listed, over 40% are singletons. Sequencing input: peripheral blood. The TCR comes from an adult man with Graves' ophthalmopathy.

The CDR3 spells CASSDPRARSPLHF. The DNA for the CDR3 is TGTGCCAGCAGTGACCCCAGGGCGCGGTCACCCCTCCACTTT. The chain has TRBV25-1 and TRBJ1-6; a weak D match, TRBD1 (5 bases). Germline loops: CDR1 MGHDK, CDR2 SYGVNS. V gave up 3 bases and J gave up 10 bases, with 13 bases separating them. This CDR3 contains 14 residues.